These T cell receptor beta chains were read from a single sample in a study of T-cell reconstitution after alpha-beta-depleted transplantation in children. From the PCR reads, TCRdb called clonotypes with MiXCR, one entry per CDR3 protein. In the table there are fewer than 700,000 distinct CDR3 sequences, over 10% of which are singletons. This sample comprised PBMCs, mostly from graft donor cells, obtained 360 days after TCRalphabeta/CD19-depleted stem cell transplant. Every receptor here comes from a male patient younger than 18 who had a stem cell transplant for acute myeloid leukemia, so the T cells may come from the graft donor. Both conserved end residues are part of each CDR3. D genes are given only for firm matches. Not every row has a clone size; where given, it reads once, few, many or a size class.

size	D	J	V	DNA	CDR3
few	.	TRBJ2-7	TRBV18	TGTGCCAGCTTCAACCACCCCCAGGGGCATTTATACGAGCAGTACTTC	CASFNHPQGHLYEQYF
many	.	TRBJ2-5	TRBV11-1	TGTGCCAGCAGCTTAAGGGGGTTACAAGAGACCCAGTACTTC	CASSLRGLQETQYF
.	.	TRBJ2-5	TRBV10-3	TGTGCCATCAGTGAGTCAGGGGGGGCGGAGACCCAGTACTTC	CAISESGGAETQYF
.	.	TRBJ1-4	TRBV10-3	TGTGCCATCAGCCTGGACGGGAATGAAAAACTGTTTTTT	CAISLDGNEKLFF
few	TRBD1	TRBJ1-5	TRBV12-3/TRBV12-4	TGTGCCAGCCGCCCCGGACAGGGAAAGGCCCAGCATTTT	CASRPGQGKAQHF
.	TRBD2	TRBJ2-1	TRBV20-1	TGCAGTGCTTCCCTAGCGGGAGGGGCCTACAATGAGCAGTTCTTC	CSASLAGGAYNEQFF
few	TRBD2	TRBJ2-3	TRBV11-3	TGTGCCAGCAGCTTAGATGCGGGAGTCAGAGATACGCAGTATTTT	CASSLDAGVRDTQYF
few	TRBD1	TRBJ1-1	TRBV7-3	TGTGCCAGCAGCGCTACAGGGGTCTTTGAAGCTTTCTTT	CASSATGVFEAFF
few	TRBD1	TRBJ1-5	TRBV7-2	TGTGCCAGCAGCTTAGCAGGGGGCTATCAGCCCCAGCATTTT	CASSLAGGYQPQHF
few	.	TRBJ2-3	TRBV29-1	TGCAGCGTTGATAGTCTAACCGTGGGTGGAGATACGCAGTATTTT	CSVDSLTVGGDTQYF
many	.	TRBJ2-7	TRBV6-5	TGTGCCAGCAGCCGCGACAGGTACTACGAGCAGTACTTC	CASSRDRYYEQYF
.	TRBD2	TRBJ2-7	TRBV6-2/TRBV6-3	TGTGCCAGCAGACTTGACCGTATTACGTTGACTAGCCCAGTCTACGAGCAGTACTTC	CASRLDRITLTSPVYEQYF
few	TRBD2	TRBJ2-1	TRBV30	TGTGCCTGGAAGGGGACTAGGTCCATGGGTGAGCAGTTCTTC	CAWKGTRSMGEQFF
few	.	TRBJ2-2	TRBV29-1	TGCAGCGTTGATTTTCAGGGAGGGAACACCGGGGAGCTGTTTTTT	CSVDFQGGNTGELFF
few	.	TRBJ2-1	TRBV2	TGTGCCAGCAGTGAAGTGGGGCTAGCGCCTTACTACTCCTACAATGAGCAGTTCTTC	CASSEVGLAPYYSYNEQFF
.	.	TRBJ2-7	TRBV28	TGTGCCAGCAGCCAGCCTATCTTCGGTTTCTACGAGCAGTACTTC	CASSQPIFGFYEQYF
.	.	TRBJ1-1	TRBV29-1	TGCAGCGTTGAACCATTTTACACTGGGGCTTTCTTT	CSVEPFYTGAFF
.	.	TRBJ1-2	TRBV19	TGTGCCAGTAGTGCCCGATGGGGGAACTATGGCTACACCTTC	CASSARWGNYGYTF
many	.	TRBJ2-1	TRBV2	TGTGCCAGCACAAAATACGATGAGCAGTTCTTC	CASTKYDEQFF
many	.	TRBJ2-7	TRBV6-2/TRBV6-3	TGTGCCAGCACCTATAGCGGCTCCTCCGGAGAGCAGTACTTC	CASTYSGSSGEQYF
few	TRBD2	TRBJ2-5	TRBV7-3	TGTGCCAGCAGTACTACTAGCGGGAGTCCGAAGACCCAGTACTTC	CASSTTSGSPKTQYF
few	TRBD1	TRBJ2-1	TRBV12-3/TRBV12-4	TGTGCCAGCAGTTTATCCGGGACAGCAGGGATTCCGCATGAGCAGTTCTTC	CASSLSGTAGIPHEQFF
few	.	TRBJ1-1	TRBV12-3/TRBV12-4	TGTGCCAGCAGTTTATACGCCGGCGATGAAGCTTTCTTT	CASSLYAGDEAFF
.	.	TRBJ2-7	TRBV19	TGTGCCAGTAGTACTGGGACCGGGACAATAGTTTACGAGCAGTACTTC	CASSTGTGTIVYEQYF
few	.	TRBJ2-5	TRBV20-1	TGCAGCCCCCTGACTTCTCCCCAAGAGACCCAGTACTTC	CSPLTSPQETQYF
few	TRBD1	TRBJ1-1	TRBV5-5	TGTGCCAGCAGCTTGGCGCTCAGGGGGTCGATGGGGAACACTGAAGCTTTCTTT	CASSLALRGSMGNTEAFF
.	.	TRBJ1-1	TRBV24-1	TGTGCCACCAGTGATTTACAGTCTGGGTCTGAAGCTTTCTTT	CATSDLQSGSEAFF
many	TRBD1	TRBJ2-1	TRBV11-1	TGTGCCAGCAGAGGGGACAGGGGAGGCTCCCGGGGACTCAATGAGCAGTTCTTC	CASRGDRGGSRGLNEQFF
few	TRBD2	TRBJ2-1	TRBV7-2	TGTGCCAGCAGCTTCCGGGACTACCAGAATGAGCAGTTCTTC	CASSFRDYQNEQFF
.	TRBD2	TRBJ2-5	TRBV28	TGTGCCAGCAGGGGGGAACCGGGACTATCACAAGAGACCCAGTACTTC	CASRGEPGLSQETQYF
many	.	TRBJ2-7	TRBV30	TGTGCCTGGAGTCCCGGGACTTCCCACTACGAGCAGTACTTC	CAWSPGTSHYEQYF
.	.	TRBJ1-6	TRBV12-3/TRBV12-4	TGTGCCAGCAGTTTTATCGGGACCGTATATTCACCCCTCCACTTT	CASSFIGTVYSPLHF
many	TRBD2	TRBJ2-5	TRBV12-3/TRBV12-4	TGTGCCAGCACCGCCACAGTACGGGACTATCAAGAGACCCAGTACTTC	CASTATVRDYQETQYF
few	TRBD1	TRBJ2-2	TRBV20-1	TGCAGTCCCCGCCCCCCCGGGACAGGGAAGCTGTTTTTT	CSPRPPGTGKLFF
many	.	TRBJ2-5	TRBV20-1	TGCAGTGCCTCCGTCCTCCAAGAGACCCAGTACTTC	CSASVLQETQYF
many	TRBD2	TRBJ2-3	TRBV7-9	TGTGCCAGCAGCTTATGGGGCAGGCGGACTAGCGGGAGGGATACGCAGTATTTT	CASSLWGRRTSGRDTQYF
many	TRBD1	TRBJ2-5	TRBV10-3	TGTGCCATCAGTGAGCCTACAGGGGGGCGGGAGACCCAGTACTTC	CAISEPTGGRETQYF